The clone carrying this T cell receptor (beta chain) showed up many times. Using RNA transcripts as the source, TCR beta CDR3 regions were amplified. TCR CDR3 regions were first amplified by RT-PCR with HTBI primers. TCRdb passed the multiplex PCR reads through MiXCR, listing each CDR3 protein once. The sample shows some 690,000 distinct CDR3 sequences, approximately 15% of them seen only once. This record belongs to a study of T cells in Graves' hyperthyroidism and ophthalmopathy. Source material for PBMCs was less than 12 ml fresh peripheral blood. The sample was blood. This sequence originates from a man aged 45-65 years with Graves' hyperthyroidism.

CDR3 residues: CASSLSGRRPGEQFF. The CDR3 nucleotides read TGTGCCAGCAGCCTCAGCGGGAGGCGCCCTGGTGAGCAGTTCTTC. The rearrangement links TRBV7-9 to TRBJ2-1, with 9 bases fitting TRBD2. V gave up 5 bases and J gave up 9 bases; unmatched junction bases: 11. CDR3 length: 15 amino acids. CDR1 is SEHNR, CDR2 FQNEAQ, per germline (reference sequence).